The T cell receptor (beta chain) described here comes from a study of blood T cell repertoires in COVID-19. Overall study: There were acute and convalescent COVID-19 samples, and they came from the United States, Italy and Spain. The analysed material was cDNA or gDNA that came from T cells, B-cell-depleted T cells, or PBMCs.

While infection was still active, Seattle patients were enrolled and then followed longitudinally. Original processing notes: Amplifying reference gene primers gave estimates of nucleated cell counts. Profiling relied on immunoSEQ multiplex PCR, and the TCRdb table lists in-frame clones only, not all of them. V and J calls and clone size are copied from that table; D and trimming were computed from the DNA. The table has about 280,000 clones, roughly 90% seen once. The germline V gene encodes CDR1 SGHTS and CDR2 YDEGEE. The V gene lost 4 bases and the J gene lost 2 bases, with 7 bases spanning the gap. This CDR3 contains 12 residues.

What was sequenced was peripheral blood. The V and J genes are TRBV5-8 and TRBJ2-7, with TRBD2 as a possible D gene (5 bases). This receptor was taken from a woman in her twenties or thirties with COVID-19, enrolled during active disease. CDR3 DNA sequence: TGTGCCAGCAGCACCGGGGCCTACGAGCAGTACTTC. Translation: CASSTGAYEQYF.